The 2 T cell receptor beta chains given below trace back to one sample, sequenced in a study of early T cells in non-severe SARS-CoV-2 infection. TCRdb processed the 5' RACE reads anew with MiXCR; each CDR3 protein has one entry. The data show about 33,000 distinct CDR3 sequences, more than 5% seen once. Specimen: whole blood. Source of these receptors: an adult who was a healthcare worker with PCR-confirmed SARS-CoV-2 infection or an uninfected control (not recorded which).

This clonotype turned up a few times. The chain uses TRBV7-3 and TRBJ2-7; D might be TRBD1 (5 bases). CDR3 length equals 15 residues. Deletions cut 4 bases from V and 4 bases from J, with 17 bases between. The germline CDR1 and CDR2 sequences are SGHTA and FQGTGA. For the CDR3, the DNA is TGTGCCAGCAGCTCCAGTGGGGCAGTTTCGTACGAGCAGTACTTC. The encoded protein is CASSSSGAVSYEQYF.

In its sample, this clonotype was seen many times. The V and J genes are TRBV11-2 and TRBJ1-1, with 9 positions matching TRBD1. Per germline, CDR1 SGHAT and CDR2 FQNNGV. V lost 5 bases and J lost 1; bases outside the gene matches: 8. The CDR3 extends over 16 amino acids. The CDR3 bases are TGTGCCAGCAGCCACCGGGGACAGGGAAAGAACACTGAAGCTTTCTTT. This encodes CASSHRGQGKNTEAFF. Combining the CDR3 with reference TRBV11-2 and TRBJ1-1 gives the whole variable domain EAGVAQSPRYKIIEKRQSVAFWCNPISGHATLYWYQQILGQGPKLLIQFQNNGVVDDSQLPKDRFSAERLKGVDSTLKIQPAKLEDSAVYLCASSHRGQGKNTEAFFGQGTRLTVV.